This T cell receptor beta chain was documented in a study of radiotherapy plus CTLA-4 blockade in lung cancer. Sequencing was performed with immunoSEQ multiplex PCR; in TCRdb, only in-frame clones are kept and a portion is missing. The table has 80,000 to 100,000 clones, roughly 88% seen once. Germline V lookup: CDR1 SNHLY, CDR2 FYNNEI. The CDR3 is 13 amino acids. Trimming stripped 5 bases from V and 6 bases from J, with 11 bases between. The clonotype comes from a human donor with non-small cell lung cancer that progressed on radiotherapy plus ipilimumab. This chain connects TRBV2 to TRBJ2-1; no definite D call. The sample consisted of peripheral blood, taken from a patient treated with radiotherapy plus ipilimumab. CDR3 amino acids: CASSRESFNEQFF. The CDR3 DNA is TGTGCCAGCAGTCGAGAGTCTTTCAATGAGCAGTTCTTC.